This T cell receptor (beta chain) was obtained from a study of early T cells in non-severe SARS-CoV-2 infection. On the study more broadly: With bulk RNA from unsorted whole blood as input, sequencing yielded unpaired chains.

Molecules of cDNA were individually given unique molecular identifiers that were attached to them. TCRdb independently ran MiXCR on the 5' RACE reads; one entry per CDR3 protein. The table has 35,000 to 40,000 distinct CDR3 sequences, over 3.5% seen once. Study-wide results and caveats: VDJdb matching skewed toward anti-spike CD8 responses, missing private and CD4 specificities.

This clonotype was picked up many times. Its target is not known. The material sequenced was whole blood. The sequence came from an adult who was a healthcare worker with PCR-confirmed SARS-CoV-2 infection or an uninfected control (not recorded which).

CDR3 region: CASSLEGGVPDTQYF. CDR3 nucleotides: TGTGCCAGCAGCTTAGAAGGGGGAGTGCCAGATACGCAGTATTTT. The V call is TRBV7-9, the J call TRBJ2-3; D is possibly TRBD1 (6 bases). V dropped 1 base and J dropped 4 bases, with 12 bases sitting between them. This CDR3 comprises 15 residues. Per the germline V gene, CDR1 is SEHNR and CDR2 is FQNEAQ (reference sequence).